This T cell receptor (beta chain) was sequenced for a study of shared clonotypes between healthy human individuals. V lost 8 bases and J lost 0, with 11 bases in between. The CDR3 extends over 13 amino acids. Germline V gene data show CDR1 as SNHLY and CDR2 as FYNNEI. Sorted subsets were amplified in replicate PCRs using about 200 ng DNA, tens of thousands of T cell genomes. The repertoire was sequenced with immunoSEQ multiplex PCR; TCRdb's copy has only in-frame clones and lacks some. The sample comprises some 95,000 clones, 60% to 70% of which are singletons, and roughly 50% rests with the top ten. This clone has more than one count but fewer than ten.

The J gene is TRBJ2-7, the V gene TRBV2, with D possibly TRBD1 on 6 matching bases. The receptor was isolated from a man between 25 and 39 years old in good health. What was sequenced was memory CD8+ T cells sorted from blood. Subset: CD45RO+ cells pooled with CCR7-negative TemRA cells. The CDR3 reads CASEQGTSYEQYF. The CDR3 DNA is TGTGCCAGCGAACAGGGCACCTCCTACGAGCAGTACTTC.